Included here is one TCR beta chain sequence, with context. This entry is derived from a study of control samples from healthy donors and cancer patients. The repertoire was sequenced with immunoSEQ multiplex PCR; TCRdb's copy has only in-frame clones and lacks some. The data hold roughly 120,000 clones, with about 95% observed a single time. This CDR3 spans 15 amino acids. CDR1 and CDR2 from the germline V gene are MNHEY and SVGAGI. The V segment lost 4 bases and the J segment 1 base; nucleotides outside the gene matches: 1. This sequence originates from a man under 40 in good health. This chain connects TRBV6-5 to TRBJ1-5, with 10 nucleotides matching TRBD1. The sequenced sample was blood. The DNA for the CDR3 is TGTGCCAGCAGTTCGACAGGGGGCAGCAATCAGCCCCAGCATTTT. It codes for CASSSTGGSNQPQHF.